This T cell receptor (beta chain) comes out of a study of blood T cell repertoires in COVID-19. This clone has more than one count but fewer than ten. Original methodology: Amplification with reference gene primers provided the estimates of nucleated cell counts. The assay was immunoSEQ multiplex PCR, and TCRdb's table has in-frame clones only and misses some. V and J calls and clone size are copied from that table; D and trimming were computed from the DNA. The table lists 60,000 to 80,000 clones, about 87% of them singletons. The CDR3 is 14 residues long. Between the trimmed V and J ends, which lost 4 bases and 1 base, there was a span of 11 bases. Germline loops: CDR1 SGHDT, CDR2 YYEEEE.

The chain uses TRBV5-6 and TRBJ1-2; D perhaps matches TRBD1 (5 bases). This TCR was sampled from a woman aged 70-85 years with acute or convalescent COVID-19. Sample: peripheral blood. The CDR3 bases are TGTGCCAGCAGCCGGCAGGGAGGTAACTATGGCTACACCTTC. This translates into CASSRQGGNYGYTF. Using reference TRBV5-6 and TRBJ1-2 for the parts outside the CDR3, the full variable domain is DAGVTQSPTHLIKTRGQQVTLRCSPKSGHDTVSWYQQALGQGPQFIFQYYEEEERQRGNFPDRFSGHQFPNYSSELNVNALLLGDSALYLCASSRQGGNYGYTFGSGTRLTVV.